The sequence of this T cell receptor (beta chain) was determined in a study of T-cell reconstitution after alpha-beta-depleted transplantation in children. Unique molecular identifiers were incorporated into the prepared TCRbeta library. Each CDR3 protein gets one entry after TCRdb re-called the PCR reads with MiXCR. The table lists a few hundred thousand distinct CDR3 sequences, 9.5% to 15% of them singletons. V was clipped by 7 bases and J by 2 bases, with 12 bases between them. Germline V gene data show CDR1 as MNHEY and CDR2 as SVGEGT. The CDR3 has 14 amino acids. This clonotype has a count of ten or more.

This clonotype was sampled from a human donor who donated a stem cell graft to a child with combined immunodeficiency. Sequencing used PBMCs from the stem cell graft donor, obtained from the stem cell graft. V gene TRBV6-2 or TRBV6-3 combines with J gene TRBJ2-1; D is perhaps TRBD2 (6 bases). The CDR3 sequence: CASITGSTYNEQFF. Written as DNA, the CDR3 is TGTGCCAGCATTACCGGGAGTACCTACAATGAGCAGTTCTTC.